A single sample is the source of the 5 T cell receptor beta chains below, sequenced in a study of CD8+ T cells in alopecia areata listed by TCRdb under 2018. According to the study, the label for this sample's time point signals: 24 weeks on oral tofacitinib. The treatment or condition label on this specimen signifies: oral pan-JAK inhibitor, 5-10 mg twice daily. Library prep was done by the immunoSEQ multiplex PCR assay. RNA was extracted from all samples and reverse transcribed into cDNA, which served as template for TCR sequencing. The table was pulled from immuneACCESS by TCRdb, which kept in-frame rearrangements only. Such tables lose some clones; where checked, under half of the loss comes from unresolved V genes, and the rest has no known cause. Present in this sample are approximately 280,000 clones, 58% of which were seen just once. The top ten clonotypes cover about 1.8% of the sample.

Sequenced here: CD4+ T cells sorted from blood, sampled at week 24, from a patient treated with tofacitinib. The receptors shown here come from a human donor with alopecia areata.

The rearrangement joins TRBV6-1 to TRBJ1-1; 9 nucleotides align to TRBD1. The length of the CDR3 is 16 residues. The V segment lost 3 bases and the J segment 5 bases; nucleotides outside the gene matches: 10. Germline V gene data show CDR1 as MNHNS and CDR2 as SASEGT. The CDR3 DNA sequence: TGTGCCAGCAGTGACGGGACAGGGTACCTAGGGACTGAAGCTTTCTTT. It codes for CASSDGTGYLGTEAFF.

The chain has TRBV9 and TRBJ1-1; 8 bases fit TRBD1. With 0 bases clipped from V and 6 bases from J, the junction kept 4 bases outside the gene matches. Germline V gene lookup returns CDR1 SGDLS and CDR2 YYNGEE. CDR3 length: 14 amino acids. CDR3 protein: CASSVDGRGPEAFF. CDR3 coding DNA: TGTGCCAGCAGCGTAGACGGCAGGGGGCCTGAAGCTTTCTTT.

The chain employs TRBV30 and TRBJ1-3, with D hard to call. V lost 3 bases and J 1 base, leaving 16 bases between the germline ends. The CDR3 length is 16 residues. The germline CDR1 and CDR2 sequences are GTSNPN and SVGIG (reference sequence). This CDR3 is CAWSPDFGWSGNTIYF. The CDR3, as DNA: TGTGCCTGGAGCCCGGACTTTGGCTGGTCTGGAAACACCATATATTTT. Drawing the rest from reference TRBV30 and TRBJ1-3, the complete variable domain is SQTIHQWPATLVQPVGSPLSLECTVEGTSNPNLYWYRQAAGRGLQLLFYSVGIGQISSEVPQNLSASRPQDRQFILSSKKLLLSDSGFYLCAWSPDFGWSGNTIYFGEGSWLTVV.

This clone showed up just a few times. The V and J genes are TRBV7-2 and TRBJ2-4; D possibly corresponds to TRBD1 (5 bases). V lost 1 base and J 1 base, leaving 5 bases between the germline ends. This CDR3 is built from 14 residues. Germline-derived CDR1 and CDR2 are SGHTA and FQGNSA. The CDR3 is CASSLDRAKNIQYF. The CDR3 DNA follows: TGTGCCAGCAGCTTAGACAGGGCCAAAAACATTCAGTACTTC.

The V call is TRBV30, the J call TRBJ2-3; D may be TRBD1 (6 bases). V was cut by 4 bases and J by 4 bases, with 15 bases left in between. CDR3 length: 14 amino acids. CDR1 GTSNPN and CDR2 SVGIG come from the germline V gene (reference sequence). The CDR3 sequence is CAWKKQGSADTQYF. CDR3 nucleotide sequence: TGTGCCTGGAAGAAACAGGGTTCCGCAGATACGCAGTATTTT. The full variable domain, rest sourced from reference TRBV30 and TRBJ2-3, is SQTIHQWPATLVQPVGSPLSLECTVEGTSNPNLYWYRQAAGRGLQLLFYSVGIGQISSEVPQNLSASRPQDRQFILSSKKLLLSDSGFYLCAWKKQGSADTQYFGPGTRLTVL.